This is a list of T cell receptor beta chains from one sample in a study of blood T cell repertoires in COVID-19. The data were produced by immunoSEQ multiplex PCR, yet TCRdb's version contains in-frame clones alone and is incomplete. The sample shows 130,000 or so clones, about 89% of them seen only once. The specimen sequenced was peripheral blood. Receptors originate from a man aged 60 to 75 with COVID-19, enrolled during active disease. Each CDR3 is given with its conserved first and last residue. Each record gives: CDR3 protein, J gene, V gene.

cdr3_aa: CASSVRTGESSATDTQYF
j_call: TRBJ2-3
v_call: TRBV9

cdr3_aa: CASGLTDRGRETQYF
j_call: TRBJ2-5
v_call: TRBV12-5

cdr3_aa: CASSVGSLEYQETQYF
j_call: TRBJ2-5
v_call: TRBV9

cdr3_aa: CAWTTGTGAGELFF
j_call: TRBJ2-2
v_call: TRBV30

cdr3_aa: CASSQRDGELFF
j_call: TRBJ2-2
v_call: TRBV4-1

cdr3_aa: CASGLATPGQALLKNIQYF
j_call: TRBJ2-4
v_call: TRBV12-5

cdr3_aa: CASSFIRMNTEAFF
j_call: TRBJ1-1
v_call: TRBV13

cdr3_aa: CASSQRRQETQYF
j_call: TRBJ2-5
v_call: TRBV4-3

cdr3_aa: CASSLQGTGELFF
j_call: TRBJ2-2
v_call: TRBV4-1

cdr3_aa: CASSSYGYTF
j_call: TRBJ1-2
v_call: TRBV19

cdr3_aa: CASSPWDRGFETQYF
j_call: TRBJ2-5
v_call: TRBV19

cdr3_aa: CASSLVRGTGGNEQFF
j_call: TRBJ2-1
v_call: TRBV5-1

cdr3_aa: CASSLWRGSGNEQYF
j_call: TRBJ2-7
v_call: TRBV27

cdr3_aa: CASSRRGQSRNYNEQFF
j_call: TRBJ2-1
v_call: TRBV3-1/TRBV3-2

cdr3_aa: CASSYGQGDRGSYSYNEQFF
j_call: TRBJ2-1
v_call: TRBV5-1

cdr3_aa: CATSGNRDSNQPQHF
j_call: TRBJ1-5
v_call: TRBV24-1

cdr3_aa: CAAKQGDNEKLFF
j_call: TRBJ1-4
v_call: TRBV6-6

cdr3_aa: CASTTSVGGAGELFF
j_call: TRBJ2-2
v_call: TRBV19

cdr3_aa: CASSQDQGVNTEAFF
j_call: TRBJ1-1
v_call: TRBV4-2

cdr3_aa: CASSSVTQNTEAFF
j_call: TRBJ1-1
v_call: TRBV6-5

cdr3_aa: CSVARGVGDEKLFF
j_call: TRBJ1-4
v_call: TRBV29-1

cdr3_aa: CASSLSDEQFF
j_call: TRBJ2-1
v_call: TRBV5-1